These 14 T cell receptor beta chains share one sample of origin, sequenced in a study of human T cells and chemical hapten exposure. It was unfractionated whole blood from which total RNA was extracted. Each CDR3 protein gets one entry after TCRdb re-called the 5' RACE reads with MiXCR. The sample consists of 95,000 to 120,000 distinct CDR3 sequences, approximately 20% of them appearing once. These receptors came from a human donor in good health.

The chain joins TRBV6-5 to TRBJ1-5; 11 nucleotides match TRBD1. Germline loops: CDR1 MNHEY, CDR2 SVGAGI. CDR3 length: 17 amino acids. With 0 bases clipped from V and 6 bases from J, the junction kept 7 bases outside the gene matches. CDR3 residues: CASSYSAPGQGVQPQHF. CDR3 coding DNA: TGTGCCAGCAGTTACTCTGCCCCGGGACAGGGGGTTCAGCCCCAGCATTTT.

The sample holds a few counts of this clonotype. CDR3 nucleotide sequence: TGTGCCAGCAGTTTGTTCGGCAGCCTGAACACTGAAGCTTTCTTT. This codes for CASSLFGSLNTEAFF. V usage is TRBV27 and J usage is TRBJ1-1; no definite D call. The CDR3 has 15 amino acids. Germline-derived CDR1 and CDR2 are MNHEY and SMNVEV (reference sequence). V lost 3 bases to trimming and J lost 0 bases, with 11 bases between them.

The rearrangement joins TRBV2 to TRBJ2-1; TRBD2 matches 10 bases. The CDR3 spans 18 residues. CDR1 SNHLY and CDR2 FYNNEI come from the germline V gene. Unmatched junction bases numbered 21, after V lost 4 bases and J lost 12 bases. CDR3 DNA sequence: TGTGCCAGCAGTGGCCCTACCCCGGCACGAAGCGGGAGGGCCCGGCAGTTCTTC. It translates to CASSGPTPARSGRARQFF.

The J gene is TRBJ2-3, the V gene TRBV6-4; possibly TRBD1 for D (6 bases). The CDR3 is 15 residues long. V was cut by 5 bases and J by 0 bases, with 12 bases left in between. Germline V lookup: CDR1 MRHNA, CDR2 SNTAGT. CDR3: CASSRLGGSTDTQYF. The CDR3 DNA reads TGTGCCAGCAGTCGTCTAGGGGGTAGCACAGATACGCAGTATTTT.

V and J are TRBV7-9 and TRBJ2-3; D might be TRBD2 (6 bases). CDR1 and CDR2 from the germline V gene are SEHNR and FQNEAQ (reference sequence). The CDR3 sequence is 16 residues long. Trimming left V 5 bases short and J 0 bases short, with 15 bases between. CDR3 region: CASSPTEGRSTDTQYF. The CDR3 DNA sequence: TGTGCCAGCAGCCCCACGGAGGGGCGAAGCACAGATACGCAGTATTTT.

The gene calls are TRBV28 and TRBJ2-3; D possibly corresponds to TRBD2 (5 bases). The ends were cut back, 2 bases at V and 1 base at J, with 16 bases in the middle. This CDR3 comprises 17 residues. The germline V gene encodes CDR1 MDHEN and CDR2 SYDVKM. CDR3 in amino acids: CASSLLAGRARTDTQYF. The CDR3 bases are TGTGCCAGCAGTTTACTAGCTGGACGAGCGCGCACAGATACGCAGTATTTT.

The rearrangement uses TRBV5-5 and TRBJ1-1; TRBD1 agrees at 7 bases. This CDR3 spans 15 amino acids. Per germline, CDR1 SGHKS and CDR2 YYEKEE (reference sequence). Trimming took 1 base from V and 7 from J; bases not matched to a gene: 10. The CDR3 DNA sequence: TGTGCCAGCAGCTTGAAACAGGGGTTAAGAAATGAAGCTTTCTTT. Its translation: CASSLKQGLRNEAFF.

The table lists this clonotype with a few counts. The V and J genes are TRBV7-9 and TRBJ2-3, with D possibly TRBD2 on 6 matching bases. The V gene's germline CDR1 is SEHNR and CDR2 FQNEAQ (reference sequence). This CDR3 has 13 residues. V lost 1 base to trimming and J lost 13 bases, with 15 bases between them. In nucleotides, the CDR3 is TGTGCCAGCAGCTTAGATCCGGGAGAGGATAAGTATTTT. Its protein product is CASSLDPGEDKYF.

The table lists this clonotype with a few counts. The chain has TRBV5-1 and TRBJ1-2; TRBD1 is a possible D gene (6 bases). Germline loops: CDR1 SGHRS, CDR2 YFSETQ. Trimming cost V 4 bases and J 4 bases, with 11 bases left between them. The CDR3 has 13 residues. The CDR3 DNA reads TGCGCCAGCAGCCCCGGACAGCTCTATGGCTACACCTTC. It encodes CASSPGQLYGYTF.

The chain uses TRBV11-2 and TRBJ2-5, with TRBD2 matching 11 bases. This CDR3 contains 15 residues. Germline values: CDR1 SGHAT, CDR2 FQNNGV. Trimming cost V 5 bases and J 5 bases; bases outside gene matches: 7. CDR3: CASSPRGLAAETQYF. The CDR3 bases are TGTGCCAGCAGCCCAAGGGGACTAGCGGCGGAGACCCAGTACTTC.

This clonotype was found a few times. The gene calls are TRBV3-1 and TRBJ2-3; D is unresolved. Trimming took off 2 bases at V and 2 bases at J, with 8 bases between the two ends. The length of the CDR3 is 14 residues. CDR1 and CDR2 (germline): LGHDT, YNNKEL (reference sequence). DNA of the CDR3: TGTGCCAGCAGCCAACTGGCGGTCACAGATACGCAGTATTTT. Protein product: CASSQLAVTDTQYF.

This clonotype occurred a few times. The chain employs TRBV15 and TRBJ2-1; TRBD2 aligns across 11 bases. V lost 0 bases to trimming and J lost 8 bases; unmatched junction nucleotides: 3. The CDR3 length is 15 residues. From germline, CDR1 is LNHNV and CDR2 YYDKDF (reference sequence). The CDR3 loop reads CATSRDSGRGHEQFF. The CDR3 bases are TGTGCCACCAGCAGAGATAGCGGGAGGGGACATGAGCAGTTCTTC.

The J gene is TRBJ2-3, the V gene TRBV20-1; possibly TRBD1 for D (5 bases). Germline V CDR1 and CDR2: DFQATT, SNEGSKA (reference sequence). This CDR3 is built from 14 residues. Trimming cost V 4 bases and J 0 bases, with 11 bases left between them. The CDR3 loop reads CSAMRKGSTDTQYF. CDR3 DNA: TGCAGTGCTATGAGAAAGGGGAGCACAGATACGCAGTATTTT.

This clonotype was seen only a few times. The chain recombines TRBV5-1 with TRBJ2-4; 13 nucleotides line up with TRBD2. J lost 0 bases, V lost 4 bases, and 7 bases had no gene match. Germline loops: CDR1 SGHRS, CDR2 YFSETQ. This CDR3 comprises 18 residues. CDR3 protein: CASSTRGTSGVAKNIQYF. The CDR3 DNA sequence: TGCGCCAGCAGCACCCGCGGGACTAGCGGGGTAGCCAAAAACATTCAGTACTTC.